This T cell receptor (beta chain) was profiled in a study of cytomegalovirus exposure and HLA in healthy donors. The germline V gene encodes CDR1 SNHLY and CDR2 FYNNEI. The CDR3 spans 16 residues. Deletions cut 2 bases from V and 0 bases from J, with 12 bases between. Vbeta (60) and Jbeta (13) primers were used in the PCR. As originally analysed: A follow-up analysis tallied around 80 million unique TCR beta chains, about 10 million shared. Sequenced by immunoSEQ multiplex PCR; TCRdb stores in-frame clones only, minus some. The V and J calls and clone size are taken from that table; D and trimming were inferred from the DNA. The table gives under 200,000 clones; the top ten clones make up about 0.81% of it.

The clonotype comes from a woman under 30 in good health and CMV-seropositive. The rearrangement joins TRBV2 to TRBJ2-3; D unclear. Sequences were obtained from PBMCs. The CDR3: CASSEITFTSTDTQYF. For the CDR3, the DNA is TGTGCCAGCAGTGAAATCACTTTCACTAGCACAGATACGCAGTATTTT.